What follows are 25 T cell receptor beta chains derived from one specimen sequenced in a study of STAT5B mutations in CD4+ large granular lymphocyte leukemia. Profiled with immunoSEQ multiplex PCR; TCRdb holds only in-frame clones, not every one. The data show about 22,000 clones, about four fifths seen once. The sequenced sample consisted of CD4+ T cells from blood buffy coats. These receptors were collected from a human donor in good health.

The chain joins TRBV14 to TRBJ2-2, with no clear D. This CDR3 is built from 13 residues. V lost 3 bases and J lost 5, with 7 bases in between. Germline V CDR1 and CDR2: SGHDN, FVKESK. CDR3 loop: CASSQQTTGELFF. As DNA, the CDR3 is TGTGCCAGCAGCCAGCAAACGACCGGGGAGCTGTTTTTT. Combining the CDR3 with reference TRBV14 and TRBJ2-2 gives the whole variable domain EAGVTQFPSHSVIEKGQTVTLRCDPISGHDNLYWYRRVMGKEIKFLLHFVKESKQDESGMPNNRFLAERTGGTYSTLKVQPAELEDSGVYFCASSQQTTGELFFGEGSRLTVL.

The rearrangement joins TRBV28 to TRBJ1-2; no clear D gene. Germline values: CDR1 MDHEN, CDR2 SYDVKM. The CDR3 length is 13 residues. Trimming stripped 8 bases from V and 0 bases from J, with 10 bases between. The DNA of the CDR3 is TGTGCCAGCGAGGCGGGATCTAACTATGGCTACACCTTC. It is translated as CASEAGSNYGYTF.

V gene TRBV30 combines with J gene TRBJ2-7, with D perhaps assigned TRBD1 or TRBD2 (7 bases each). The V gene lost 3 bases and the J gene lost 3 bases, with 12 bases spanning the gap. The germline CDR1 and CDR2 sequences are GTSNPN and SVGIG (reference sequence). The CDR3 loop spans 13 amino acids. The CDR3 region is CAWSAGGGYEQYF. The CDR3 region has the DNA TGTGCCTGGAGCGCAGGGGGGGGCTACGAGCAGTACTTC.

The J gene is TRBJ2-5, the V gene TRBV7-3; TRBD2 aligns across 11 bases. The length of the CDR3 is 14 residues. Trimming at V came to 5 bases and at J to 5 bases, leaving 4 bases not matched to a gene. Germline assignment: CDR1 SGHTA and CDR2 FQGTGA. The CDR3 DNA reads as TGTGCCAGCAGCCTAGCGGGGGGCAAGGAGACCCAGTACTTC. Translation: CASSLAGGKETQYF. Complete variable domain (other parts from reference TRBV7-3 and TRBJ2-5): GAGVSQTPSNKVTEKGKYVELRCDPISGHTALYWYRQSLGQGPEFLIYFQGTGAADDSGLPNDRFFAVRPEGSVSTLKIQRTERGDSAVYLCASSLAGGKETQYFGPGTRLLVL.

This clone came up a few times. The J gene is TRBJ1-5, the V gene TRBV2; D is ambiguous. CDR3 size: 15 residues. Trimming removed 5 bases from V and 1 base from J, with 12 bases in between. Germline V lookup: CDR1 SNHLY, CDR2 FYNNEI. In nucleotides, the CDR3 is TGTGCCAGCAGTACCGACGGGAAAAGCAATCAGCCCCAGCATTTT. As protein: CASSTDGKSNQPQHF.

The CDR3 region is CASIAGGGFYGYTF. The CDR3 bases are TGTGCCAGCATAGCAGGGGGTGGCTTCTATGGCTACACCTTC. The chain joins TRBV6-4 to TRBJ1-2; 7 nucleotides match TRBD1. V lost 7 bases, J lost 4 bases, and 9 bases stayed unmatched. Germline assignment: CDR1 MRHNA and CDR2 SNTAGT. This CDR3 is built from 14 residues.

J is TRBJ2-6 and V is TRBV4-2; possible D gene TRBD2, 5 bases. Per the germline V gene, CDR1 is LGHNA and CDR2 is YNFKEQ. V was trimmed by 0 bases and J by 0 bases, leaving 12 bases between them. The CDR3 is 18 amino acids. The CDR3 protein is CASSQEVPGSSGANVLTF. The CDR3 bases are TGTGCCAGCAGCCAAGAGGTACCGGGGAGCTCTGGGGCCAACGTCCTGACTTTC.

V gene TRBV30 combines with J gene TRBJ2-7; 11 bases are shared with TRBD1. V was clipped by 3 bases and J by 7 bases; unmatched bases: 11. Germline CDR1 and CDR2: GTSNPN and SVGIG (reference sequence). The CDR3 is 15 amino acids. The CDR3 reads CAWRVPGTGGGEQYF. DNA of the CDR3: TGTGCCTGGAGAGTACCAGGGACAGGGGGTGGAGAGCAGTACTTC.

This clone was seen more than once but under ten times. The CDR3 sequence: CATADRSSNQPQHF. The CDR3 coding sequence is TGTGCCACCGCGGACAGGAGTAGCAATCAGCCCCAGCATTTT. The chain has TRBV19 and TRBJ1-5; 7 nucleotides agree with TRBD1. Per germline, CDR1 LNHDA and CDR2 SQIVND (reference sequence). With 10 bases clipped from V and 0 bases from J, the junction kept 6 bases outside the gene matches. The CDR3 has 14 amino acids.

This chain connects TRBV7-2 to TRBJ2-5; no reliable D call. Germline loops: CDR1 SGHTA, CDR2 FQGNSA. The CDR3 consists of 15 residues. V was clipped by 5 bases and J by 4 bases, with 17 bases between them. The CDR3 DNA sequence: TGTGCCAGCAGCCCCCCGGACCCTTACCCAGAGACCCAGTACTTC. Amino acids: CASSPPDPYPETQYF.

This chain uses TRBV7-2 with TRBJ2-5, with TRBD1 identical over 7 bases. With V trimmed by 5 bases and J by 5 bases, 8 bases remained unmatched. The CDR3 is 14 residues long. Germline V gene sequence: CDR1 SGHTA, CDR2 FQGNSA. The CDR3 nucleotides read TGTGCCAGCAGCCAGGGACAGTTGTTTGAGACCCAGTACTTC. This sequence encodes CASSQGQLFETQYF. The full variable domain, its missing parts supplied by reference TRBV7-2 and TRBJ2-5, is GAGVSQSPSNKVTEKGKDVELRCDPISGHTALYWYRQSLGQGLEFLIYFQGNSAPDKSGLPSDRFSAERTGGSVSTLTIQRTQQEDSAVYLCASSQGQLFETQYFGPGTRLLVL.

The rearrangement links TRBV28 to TRBJ2-3, with 9 bases fitting TRBD2. Germline trimming cut 7 bases from V and 6 bases from J; bases unmatched to any gene: 11. CDR1 MDHEN and CDR2 SYDVKM come from the germline V gene. There are 15 residues in the CDR3. DNA for the CDR3: TGTGCCAGCAATAACGGCGGGAGGGCCGGGGATACGCAGTATTTT. It encodes CASNNGGRAGDTQYF. Based on the CDR3 plus reference TRBV28 and TRBJ2-3, the full variable domain is DVKVTQSSRYLVKRTGEKVFLECVQDMDHENMFWYRQDPGLGLRLIYFSYDVKMKEKGDIPEGYSVSREKKERFSLILESASTNQTSMYLCASNNGGRAGDTQYFGPGTRLTVL.

The gene calls are TRBV5-4 and TRBJ2-6, with a weak D call TRBD2 (5 bases). This CDR3 is 16 amino acids long. CDR1 and CDR2 (germline): SGHNT, YYREEE (reference sequence). V was trimmed by 4 bases and J by 1 base, leaving 12 bases between them. CDR3 nucleotide sequence: TGTGCCAGCAGCATGGGAGATAGTTCTGGGGCCAACGTCCTGACTTTC. Translating gives CASSMGDSSGANVLTF.

This clone was detected once. The V call is TRBV18, the J call TRBJ1-4; a possible D gene is TRBD1 (6 bases). This CDR3 has 15 residues. Germline V CDR1 and CDR2: KGHSH, LQKENI. V was shortened by 5 bases and J by 1 base, with 11 bases between the two germline ends. CDR3 in amino acids: CASSTRQETNEKLFF. The CDR3 nucleotides are TGTGCCAGCTCAACCCGACAGGAAACTAATGAAAAACTGTTTTTT.

The chain links TRBV6-5 to TRBJ2-2, with 10 nucleotides matching TRBD2. J was trimmed by 8 bases and V by 6 bases; bases with no gene match: 9. The V gene's germline CDR1 is MNHEY and CDR2 SVGAGI. The CDR3 length is 15 residues. The CDR3 here is CASSRRSGRTGELFF. CDR3 DNA: TGTGCCAGCAGCCGACGTAGCGGGAGGACAGGGGAGCTGTTTTTT.

CDR3 amino acids: CSGGQGAFGYTF. In nucleotides, the CDR3 is TGCAGCGGCGGACAGGGGGCGTTCGGCTACACCTTC. The chain couples TRBV29-1 to TRBJ1-2, with TRBD1 matching 11 bases. CDR1 and CDR2 from the germline V gene are SQVTM and ANQGSEA. Trimming at V came to 7 bases and at J to 8 bases, leaving 6 bases not matched to a gene. This CDR3 has 12 amino acids. Using reference TRBV29-1 and TRBJ1-2 for the parts outside the CDR3, the full variable domain is SAVISQKPSRDICQRGTSLTIQCQVDSQVTMMFWYRQQPGQSLTLIATANQGSEATYESGFVIDKFPISRPNLTFSTLTVSNMSPEDSSIYLCSGGQGAFGYTFGSGTRLTVV.

The chain employs TRBV10-3 and TRBJ1-2; TRBD1 might be the D (5 bases). CDR1 is ENHRY and CDR2 is SYGVKD in the germline V gene. V gave up 2 bases and J gave up 5 bases, with 24 bases separating them. The CDR3 is 18 amino acids. The CDR3 loop reads CAISENSRGTDNIYGYTF. DNA for the CDR3: TGTGCCATCAGTGAGAATAGCCGTGGGACGGACAACATTTATGGCTACACCTTC.

This chain uses TRBV5-1 with TRBJ2-3; maybe TRBD2 (6 bases). Germline V lookup: CDR1 SGHRS, CDR2 YFSETQ. The CDR3 extends over 14 amino acids. Trimming removed 0 bases at V and 1 base at J, with 6 bases between. CDR3 loop: CASSLGGGTDTQYF. CDR3 sequence (DNA): TGCGCCAGCAGCTTGGGCGGGGGCACAGATACGCAGTATTTT.

The chain is built from TRBV7-9 and TRBJ2-3; D is unresolved. This CDR3 has 11 residues. V lost 6 bases to trimming and J lost 6 bases, with 7 bases between them. CDR1 is SEHNR and CDR2 is FQNEAQ in the germline V gene (reference sequence). As DNA, the CDR3 is TGTGCCAGCAGTCGCCATGATACGCAGTATTTT. It codes for CASSRHDTQYF. Based on the CDR3 plus reference TRBV7-9 and TRBJ2-3, the full variable domain is DTGVSQNPRHKITKRGQNVTFRCDPISEHNRLYWYRQTLGQGPEFLTYFQNEAQLEKSRLLSDRFSAERPKGSFSTLEIQRTEQGDSAMYLCASSRHDTQYFGPGTRLTVL.

The gene calls are TRBV9 and TRBJ2-3, with 7 bases matching TRBD2. V shed 4 bases and J 0 bases; nucleotides not matched to a gene: 5. Germline lookup yields CDR1 SGDLS and CDR2 YYNGEE. CDR3 length: 15 amino acids. The CDR3 loop is CASSPRGDSTDTQYF. The CDR3 region has the DNA TGTGCCAGCAGCCCACGGGGGGATAGCACAGATACGCAGTATTTT.

This chain uses TRBV6-1 with TRBJ1-5, with 7 bases lining up with TRBD1. Germline CDR1 MNHNS, CDR2 SASEGT. The length of the CDR3 is 14 residues. V trimming: 0 bases; J trimming: 4 bases; junction bases outside the gene matches: 0. DNA for the CDR3: TGTGCCAGCAGTGAAGCGGACAGGAATCAGCCCCAGCATTTT. It encodes CASSEADRNQPQHF.

This clone was detected a few times. The V call is TRBV21-1, the J call TRBJ2-1; the table's D gene call, TRBD2, was not cross checked with the DNA. TRBV21-1 is tagged as a pseudogene. This CDR3 has 17 residues. This CDR3 reads CASSKELWGGSYNEQFF. The CDR3 DNA follows: TGTGCCAGCAGCAAAGAGCTATGGGGGGGCTCCTACAATGAGCAGTTCTTC.

The rearrangement joins TRBV10-3 to TRBJ2-1; no firm D call. With 0 bases removed from V and 0 bases from J, the gap between germline ends came to 9 bases. Germline assignment: CDR1 ENHRY and CDR2 SYGVKD. The CDR3 sequence is 16 residues long. The CDR3 is CAISESGPSSYNEQFF. CDR3 bases: TGTGCCATCAGTGAGTCAGGACCGAGCTCCTACAATGAGCAGTTCTTC.

The chain employs TRBV5-1 and TRBJ2-5; D gene ambiguous. The CDR3 extends over 12 amino acids. Germline V CDR1 and CDR2: SGHRS, YFSETQ. Between the trimmed V and J ends, which lost 1 base and 5 bases, there was a span of 6 bases. The CDR3 is CASSLRMETQYF. CDR3 bases: TGCGCCAGCAGCTTGAGAATGGAGACCCAGTACTTC.

This chain uses TRBV2 with TRBJ2-1, with D possibly TRBD2 on 6 matching bases. V was clipped by 8 bases and J by 8 bases, with 16 bases between them. The CDR3 spans 13 residues. Germline values: CDR1 SNHLY, CDR2 FYNNEI. CDR3 loop: CASSSESGHEQFF. In DNA form, the CDR3 reads TGTGCCAGCTCTAGCGAGTCGGGCCATGAGCAGTTCTTC.